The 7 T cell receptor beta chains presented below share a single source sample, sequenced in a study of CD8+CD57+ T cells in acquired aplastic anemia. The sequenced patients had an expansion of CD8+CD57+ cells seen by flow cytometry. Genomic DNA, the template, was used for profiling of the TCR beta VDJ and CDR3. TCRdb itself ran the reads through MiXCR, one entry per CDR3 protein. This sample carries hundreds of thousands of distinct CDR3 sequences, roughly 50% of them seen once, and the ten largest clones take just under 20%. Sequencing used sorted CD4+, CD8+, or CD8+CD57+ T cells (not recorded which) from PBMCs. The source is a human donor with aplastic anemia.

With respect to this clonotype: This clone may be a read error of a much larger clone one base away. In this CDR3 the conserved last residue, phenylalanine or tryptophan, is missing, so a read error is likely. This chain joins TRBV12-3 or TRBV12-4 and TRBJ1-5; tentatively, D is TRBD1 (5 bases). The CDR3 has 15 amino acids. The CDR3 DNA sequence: TGCGCCAGCAGCCAAGAGGGGCAGGGATCCCAGCCCCAGCATCTT. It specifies CASSQEGQGSQPQHL.

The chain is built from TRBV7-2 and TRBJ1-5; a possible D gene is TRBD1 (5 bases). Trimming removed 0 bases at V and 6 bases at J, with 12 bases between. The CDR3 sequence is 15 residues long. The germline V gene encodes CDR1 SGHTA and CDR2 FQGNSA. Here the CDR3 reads CASSLAMGQVQPQHF. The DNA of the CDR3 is TGTGCCAGCAGCTTAGCCATGGGGCAGGTTCAGCCCCAGCATTTT. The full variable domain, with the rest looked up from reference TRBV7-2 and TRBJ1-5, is GAGVSQSPSNKVTEKGKDVELRCDPISGHTALYWYRQSLGQGLEFLIYFQGNSAPDKSGLPSDRFSAERTGGSVSTLTIQRTQQEDSAVYLCASSLAMGQVQPQHFGDGTRLSIL.

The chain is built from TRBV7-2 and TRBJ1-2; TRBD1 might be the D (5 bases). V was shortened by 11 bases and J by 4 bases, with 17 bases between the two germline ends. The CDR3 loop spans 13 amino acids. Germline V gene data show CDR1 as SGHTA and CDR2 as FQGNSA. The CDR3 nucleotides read TGTGCCGACAGACGGGACGCCCCCTATGGCTACACCTTC. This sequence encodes CADRRDAPYGYTF.

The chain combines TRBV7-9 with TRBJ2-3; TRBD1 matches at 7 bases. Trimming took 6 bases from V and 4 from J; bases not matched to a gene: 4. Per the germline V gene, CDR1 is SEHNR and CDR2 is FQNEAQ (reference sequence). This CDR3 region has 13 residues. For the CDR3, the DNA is TGTGCCAGCAGTCAGACAGGGCCAGATACGCAGTATTTT. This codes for CASSQTGPDTQYF.

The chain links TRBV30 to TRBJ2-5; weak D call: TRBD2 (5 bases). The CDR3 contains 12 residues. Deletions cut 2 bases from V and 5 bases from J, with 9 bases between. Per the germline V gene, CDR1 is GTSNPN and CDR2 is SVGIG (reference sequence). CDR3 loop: CAWSHRGETQYF. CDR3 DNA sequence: TGTGCCTGGAGTCACCGCGGGGAGACCCAGTACTTC. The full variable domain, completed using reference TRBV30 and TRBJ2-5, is SQTIHQWPATLVQPVGSPLSLECTVEGTSNPNLYWYRQAAGRGLQLLFYSVGIGQISSEVPQNLSASRPQDRQFILSSKKLLLSDSGFYLCAWSHRGETQYFGPGTRLLVL.

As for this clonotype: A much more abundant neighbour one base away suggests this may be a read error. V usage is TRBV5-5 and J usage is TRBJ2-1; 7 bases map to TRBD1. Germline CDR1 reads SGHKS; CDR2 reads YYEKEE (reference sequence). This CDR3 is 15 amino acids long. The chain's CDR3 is CASSWIDRDENEQFF. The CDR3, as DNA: TGCGCCAGCAGCTGGATCGACAGGGATGAGAATGAGCAGTTCTTC.

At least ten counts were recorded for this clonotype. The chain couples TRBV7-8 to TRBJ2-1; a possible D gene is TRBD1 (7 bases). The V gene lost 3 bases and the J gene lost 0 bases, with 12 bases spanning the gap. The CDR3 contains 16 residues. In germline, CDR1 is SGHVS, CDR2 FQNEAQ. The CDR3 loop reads CASSFQGGSSYNEQFF. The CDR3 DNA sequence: TGTGCCAGCAGCTTTCAGGGGGGAAGCTCCTACAATGAGCAGTTCTTC.